The 13 T cell receptor beta chains given below trace back to one sample, sequenced in a study of blood T cell repertoires in COVID-19 (TCRdb year 2020). Library construction relied on the immunoSEQ multiplex PCR assay. In TCRdb, the immuneACCESS table is reduced to in-frame sequences with V and J assigned. These tables do not hold every clone; where another copy was compared, an unresolved V gene accounts for under half, and the others remain unexplained. For this sample the table gives over 250,000 clones, of which more than 80% were detected only once. The ten largest clones add up to about 6% of the sample. Sequenced sample: peripheral blood. These receptor sequences come from a woman aged 50 to 60 with COVID-19, enrolled during active disease.

This chain connects TRBV19 to TRBJ2-2; maybe TRBD2 (7 bases). The V gene's germline CDR1 is LNHDA and CDR2 SQIVND (reference sequence). This CDR3 is 15 amino acids long. With 3 bases removed from V and 3 bases from J, the gap between germline ends came to 11 bases. CDR3 region: CASSISGGDTGELFF. CDR3 in DNA: TGTGCCAGTAGTATTTCGGGGGGCGACACCGGGGAGCTGTTTTTT.

This clone has a single count. The V call is TRBV20-1, the J call TRBJ2-3; D not resolved. This CDR3 has 15 residues. V dropped 3 bases and J dropped 3 bases, with 16 bases sitting between them. CDR1 is DFQATT and CDR2 is SNEGSKA in the germline V gene (reference sequence). CDR3 nucleotide sequence: TGCAGTGCTAGTGACCGGGTCCTATCGACAGATACGCAGTATTTT. Protein product: CSASDRVLSTDTQYF.

The genes are TRBV24-1 and TRBJ1-3; 7 positions match TRBD1. The J segment lost 0 bases and the V segment lost 3 bases, leaving 4 bases of the junction unmatched. The CDR3 is made up of 16 amino acids. The germline V gene encodes CDR1 KGHDR and CDR2 SFDVKD. The chain's CDR3 is CATSDPRDSSGNTIYF. DNA for the CDR3: TGTGCCACCAGTGATCCCCGGGACAGCTCTGGAAACACCATATATTTT.

V usage is TRBV24-1 and J usage is TRBJ2-3, with 13 bases lining up with TRBD2. The junction had 4 bases not matched to a gene; V was cut back by 3 bases and J by 8 bases. The CDR3 runs to 15 residues. CDR1 is KGHDR and CDR2 is SFDVKD in the germline V gene. The CDR3 is CATSDPGTSGTTQYF. CDR3 sequence (DNA): TGTGCCACCAGTGATCCAGGGACTAGCGGGACTACGCAGTATTTT.

This chain joins TRBV30 and TRBJ2-7; D ambiguous. V was trimmed by 5 bases and J by 1 base, leaving 15 bases between them. The germline V gene encodes CDR1 GTSNPN and CDR2 SVGIG (reference sequence). CDR3 length equals 14 residues. The CDR3 protein is CAWGRNLYSYEQYF. In DNA form, the CDR3 reads TGTGCCTGGGGGCGGAACTTATATTCCTACGAGCAGTACTTC.

V and J are TRBV6-5 and TRBJ2-2; 10 bases map to TRBD2. CDR1 is MNHEY and CDR2 is SVGAGI in the germline V gene. The junction had 6 bases not matched to a gene; V was cut back by 2 bases and J by 6 bases. CDR3 length equals 16 residues. The DNA of the CDR3 is TGTGCCAGCAGTTACGGAGCGGGAGGGCCTGCCGGGGAGCTGTTTTTT. Translating gives CASSYGAGGPAGELFF.

The chain uses TRBV19 and TRBJ2-7; perhaps TRBD2 as D (7 bases). This CDR3 is 15 amino acids long. V shed 5 bases and J shed 5 bases, with 19 bases lying between them. Per germline, CDR1 LNHDA and CDR2 SQIVND (reference sequence). The CDR3 sequence is CASSPGEGLGDEQYF. CDR3 in DNA: TGTGCCAGTAGTCCAGGGGAGGGACTGGGAGACGAGCAGTACTTC.

This chain joins TRBV27 and TRBJ2-6, with D unclear. Trimming removed 5 bases at V and 2 bases at J, with 4 bases between. Germline CDR1 reads MNHEY; CDR2 reads SMNVEV (reference sequence). The CDR3 has 13 amino acids. The CDR3 DNA reads TGTGCCAGCAGTATAACTGGGGCCAACGTCCTGACTTTC. Translation gives CASSITGANVLTF.

This clone was observed a handful of times. The chain couples TRBV18 to TRBJ1-1; 7 bases agree with TRBD1. Germline CDR1 is KGHSH and CDR2 is LQKENI. Unmatched junction bases numbered 2, after V lost 4 bases and J lost 0 bases. The CDR3 extends over 14 amino acids. The CDR3 DNA reads as TGTGCCAGCTCACTACAGGGGATGAACACTGAAGCTTTCTTT. Translating it yields CASSLQGMNTEAFF.

The chain links TRBV6-5 to TRBJ1-5, with TRBD1 as a possible D gene (5 bases). The V end lost 2 bases, the J end lost 4 bases, and 9 bases lay between the germline ends. This CDR3 comprises 14 residues. Germline values: CDR1 MNHEY, CDR2 SVGAGI. DNA for the CDR3: TGTGCCAGCAGTTACGCGGCAGGGAATCAGCCCCAGCATTTT. Its translation: CASSYAAGNQPQHF.

In DNA, the CDR3 is TGCAGTGCTCCCCGGGGCACTGAAGCTTTCTTT. Translated, it gives CSAPRGTEAFF. The chain carries TRBV20-1 and TRBJ1-1; D uncertain. Trimming shortened V by 5 bases and J by 4 bases, and 8 bases separated the two germline ends. The CDR3 runs 11 residues. Per germline, CDR1 DFQATT and CDR2 SNEGSKA (reference sequence).

This chain uses TRBV30 with TRBJ1-1; 7 positions match TRBD1. The germline V gene has CDR1 GTSNPN and CDR2 SVGIG (reference sequence). The V gene end was trimmed by 2 bases and the J gene end by 1 base; junction bases not matched to a gene: 4. The CDR3 has 14 amino acids. The CDR3 protein is CAWSPGQKNTEAFF. CDR3 nucleotides: TGTGCCTGGAGTCCGGGACAGAAGAACACTGAAGCTTTCTTT.

As DNA, the CDR3 is TGCGCCAGCAGCTTTGGAGGGGAAGGCACTAATGAAAAACTGTTTTTT. This translates into CASSFGGEGTNEKLFF. The rearrangement joins TRBV5-1 to TRBJ1-4; a possible D gene is TRBD1 (5 bases). CDR1 SGHRS and CDR2 YFSETQ come from the germline V gene. CDR3 size: 16 residues. V dropped 2 bases and J dropped 2 bases, with 13 bases sitting between them. Complete variable domain (other parts from reference TRBV5-1 and TRBJ1-4): KAGVTQTPRYLIKTRGQQVTLSCSPISGHRSVSWYQQTPGQGLQFLFEYFSETQRNKGNFPGRFSGRQFSNSRSEMNVSTLELGDSALYLCASSFGGEGTNEKLFFGSGTQLSVL.